These T cell receptor beta chains were read from a single sample in a study of coeliac disease. Repertoires were generated with immunoSEQ multiplex PCR, while TCRdb's copy carries only in-frame clones and drops some. The data hold roughly 3,000 clones, with 55% to 65% observed a single time. Sequences were obtained from lymphocytes from the gut lamina propria. Every receptor here comes from a woman aged 45 to 65 without celiac disease. Each CDR3 is given with its conserved first and last residue. A D gene is named only where the DNA matches it firmly. Where a row states a size, it is once, few, many or the class of an expanded clone; other rows omit it.

cdr3_nt: TGTGCCAGTAGGGAACTAGCACGGAATGAGCAGTTCTTC; cdr3_aa: CASRELARNEQFF; d_call: -; v_call: TRBV19; j_call: TRBJ2-1; clone_size: -
cdr3_nt: TGCGCCAGCAGCAGGGACATGGACTATGGCTACACCTTC; cdr3_aa: CASSRDMDYGYTF; d_call: -; v_call: TRBV5-1; j_call: TRBJ1-2; clone_size: -
cdr3_nt: TGTGCCAGCAGTGGCCGGGACAGGGTAGGAGATACGCAGTATTTT; cdr3_aa: CASSGRDRVGDTQYF; d_call: TRBD1; v_call: TRBV28; j_call: TRBJ2-3; clone_size: -
cdr3_nt: TGTGCCAGCAGCTTACAGGGGGGGTATGGCTACACCTTC; cdr3_aa: CASSLQGGYGYTF; d_call: -; v_call: TRBV21-1; j_call: TRBJ1-2; clone_size: few
cdr3_nt: TGCGCCAGCAGCCTCCCAGCGGCAGATACGCAGTATTTT; cdr3_aa: CASSLPAADTQYF; d_call: -; v_call: TRBV5-1; j_call: TRBJ2-3; clone_size: -
cdr3_nt: TGTGCCAGCAGCTCTGGACAGGGGGCAATCTACGAGCAGTACTTC; cdr3_aa: CASSSGQGAIYEQYF; d_call: TRBD1; v_call: TRBV5-6; j_call: TRBJ2-7; clone_size: few
cdr3_nt: TGTGCCATCAGCCCCGTTCTAACAGAGAACTATGGCTACACCTTC; cdr3_aa: CAISPVLTENYGYTF; d_call: -; v_call: TRBV10-3; j_call: TRBJ1-2; clone_size: -
cdr3_nt: TGCGCCAGCAGCCTTAGGGGCCAGAACCGAAAGACCTATGGCTACACCTTC; cdr3_aa: CASSLRGQNRKTYGYTF; d_call: -; v_call: TRBV4-1; j_call: TRBJ1-2; clone_size: -
cdr3_nt: TGTGCCAGCAGATCCGGGACAGGGTATTCACCCCTCCACTTT; cdr3_aa: CASRSGTGYSPLHF; d_call: TRBD1; v_call: TRBV28; j_call: TRBJ1-6; clone_size: -
cdr3_nt: TGTGCCAGCAGCCATATATTCGGGACAGGGTCCCACGAGCAGTACTTC; cdr3_aa: CASSHIFGTGSHEQYF; d_call: TRBD1; v_call: TRBV4-2; j_call: TRBJ2-7; clone_size: -
cdr3_nt: TGTGCCAGCAGCTTAGGAGGACAGGGAAGTTCACCCCTCCACTTT; cdr3_aa: CASSLGGQGSSPLHF; d_call: TRBD1; v_call: TRBV11-2; j_call: TRBJ1-6; clone_size: -
cdr3_nt: TGTGCCAGCATAGAGAGGACAGGGGCCTACGAGCAGTACTTC; cdr3_aa: CASIERTGAYEQYF; d_call: TRBD1; v_call: TRBV2; j_call: TRBJ2-7; clone_size: -
cdr3_nt: TGCGCCAGCAGCTCGACAGGGGAGGCCTACAATGAGCAGTTCTTC; cdr3_aa: CASSSTGEAYNEQFF; d_call: TRBD1; v_call: TRBV5-1; j_call: TRBJ2-1; clone_size: -
cdr3_nt: TGTGCCAGCAGCCTTGGGGATCCCAGTCGAGGGGAGACCCAGTACTTC; cdr3_aa: CASSLGDPSRGETQYF; d_call: -; v_call: TRBV5-4; j_call: TRBJ2-5; clone_size: -
cdr3_nt: TGCGCCAGCAGCTTGGATATGGCGGGGGACTCCTACAATGAGCAGTTCTTC; cdr3_aa: CASSLDMAGDSYNEQFF; d_call: TRBD2; v_call: TRBV5-1; j_call: TRBJ2-1; clone_size: -
cdr3_nt: TGTGCCAGCTCCTTGACTAGCGGGCCCCACAATGAGCAGTTCTTC; cdr3_aa: CASSLTSGPHNEQFF; d_call: TRBD2; v_call: TRBV6-5; j_call: TRBJ2-1; clone_size: -
cdr3_nt: TGCGCCAGCAGCTTCCGACAGGGTGGTTGGGCCCAGTCCCAAGAGACCCAGTACTTC; cdr3_aa: CASSFRQGGWAQSQETQYF; d_call: TRBD1; v_call: TRBV5-1; j_call: TRBJ2-5; clone_size: -
cdr3_nt: TGCGCCAGCAGTCCCGGGACAGGGGACGGCTACACCTTC; cdr3_aa: CASSPGTGDGYTF; d_call: TRBD1; v_call: TRBV5-1; j_call: TRBJ1-2; clone_size: -
cdr3_nt: TGTGCCAGCAGCCCCGGAGAGGGCGGCTACACCTTC; cdr3_aa: CASSPGEGGYTF; d_call: -; v_call: TRBV6-6; j_call: TRBJ1-2; clone_size: -
cdr3_nt: TGTGCCAGCAGCCTAAACGGGGGGGCCTTCCCCGGGGAGCTGTTTTTT; cdr3_aa: CASSLNGGAFPGELFF; d_call: TRBD2; v_call: TRBV7-2; j_call: TRBJ2-2; clone_size: -
cdr3_nt: TGTGCCAGCTCACCGAGCCCCGGACAGCCAGAAGCTTTCTTT; cdr3_aa: CASSPSPGQPEAFF; d_call: -; v_call: TRBV18; j_call: TRBJ1-1; clone_size: -
cdr3_nt: TGTGCCAGCATACGACAGGGTTTTTGGGACGAGCAGTACTTC; cdr3_aa: CASIRQGFWDEQYF; d_call: TRBD1; v_call: TRBV28; j_call: TRBJ2-7; clone_size: -
cdr3_nt: TGTGCCAGCAGTTACGAACAGGGAAGTGGCTACACCTTC; cdr3_aa: CASSYEQGSGYTF; d_call: -; v_call: TRBV6-5; j_call: TRBJ1-2; clone_size: few
cdr3_nt: TGTGCCAGCACCAACCAAGAGACCCAGTACTTC; cdr3_aa: CASTNQETQYF; d_call: -; v_call: TRBV27; j_call: TRBJ2-5; clone_size: -
cdr3_nt: TGCGCCAGCAGCCAACCAAGGACAGGCGGCAACTATGGCTACACCTTC; cdr3_aa: CASSQPRTGGNYGYTF; d_call: TRBD1; v_call: TRBV4-1; j_call: TRBJ1-2; clone_size: -
cdr3_nt: TGTGCCAGCAGCAACTGGAGGCTCGTTAGAAAGACCTATGGCTACACCTTC; cdr3_aa: CASSNWRLVRKTYGYTF; d_call: -; v_call: TRBV16; j_call: TRBJ1-2; clone_size: -
cdr3_nt: TGCGCCAGCAGCTTGGACAGTAACTATGGCTACACCTTC; cdr3_aa: CASSLDSNYGYTF; d_call: -; v_call: TRBV5-1; j_call: TRBJ1-2; clone_size: -
cdr3_nt: TGTGCCAGCAGAAGGGGGTATGAAGCTTTCTTT; cdr3_aa: CASRRGYEAFF; d_call: -; v_call: TRBV2; j_call: TRBJ1-1; clone_size: -
cdr3_nt: TGTGCCAGCAGCGCCGGGGGGCCTGGCACAGATACGCAGTATTTT; cdr3_aa: CASSAGGPGTDTQYF; d_call: -; v_call: TRBV9; j_call: TRBJ2-3; clone_size: few
cdr3_nt: TGTGCCAGTAGCGTCCAATCCCGGACAGGGGTTAAGACCGGGGAGCTGTTTTTT; cdr3_aa: CASSVQSRTGVKTGELFF; d_call: TRBD1; v_call: TRBV19; j_call: TRBJ2-2; clone_size: -
cdr3_nt: TGTGCCAGCAGCCAAACCGACAGGGGTCTCGACTCCTACGAGCAGTACTTC; cdr3_aa: CASSQTDRGLDSYEQYF; d_call: TRBD1; v_call: TRBV5-4; j_call: TRBJ2-7; clone_size: -
cdr3_nt: TGCGCCAGCAGCTCAGGACAGGGGAACACTGAAGCTTTCTTT; cdr3_aa: CASSSGQGNTEAFF; d_call: TRBD1; v_call: TRBV5-1; j_call: TRBJ1-1; clone_size: -
cdr3_nt: TGTGCCACCAGCAGAGATGGTCGGACAGGGGTTGGATCACCCCTCCACTTT; cdr3_aa: CATSRDGRTGVGSPLHF; d_call: TRBD1; v_call: TRBV15; j_call: TRBJ1-6; clone_size: -
cdr3_nt: TGTGCCTGGAACGGGGCAGGGGGACGAGAAAAACTGTTTTTT; cdr3_aa: CAWNGAGGREKLFF; d_call: TRBD1; v_call: TRBV30; j_call: TRBJ1-4; clone_size: -
cdr3_nt: TGTGCCAGTAGTATGGTTAGCGGGACCACAGATACGCAGTATTTT; cdr3_aa: CASSMVSGTTDTQYF; d_call: TRBD2; v_call: TRBV19; j_call: TRBJ2-3; clone_size: -
cdr3_nt: TGTGCCAGTAGTTCTAGCGGGGTATCAAGCTACGAGCAGTACTTC; cdr3_aa: CASSSSGVSSYEQYF; d_call: TRBD2; v_call: TRBV19; j_call: TRBJ2-7; clone_size: -
cdr3_nt: TGTGCCAGCTCACCGTACGAGGCAGGGGAGGGCTATGGCTACACCTTC; cdr3_aa: CASSPYEAGEGYGYTF; d_call: -; v_call: TRBV18; j_call: TRBJ1-2; clone_size: few
cdr3_nt: TGCAGCGTTGAGACAGGGACGGCAGATACGCAGTATTTT; cdr3_aa: CSVETGTADTQYF; d_call: TRBD1; v_call: TRBV29-1; j_call: TRBJ2-3; clone_size: -
cdr3_nt: TGTGCCAGCAGCTTCAGACTAGCGGGGACCTACAATGGGCAGTTCTTC; cdr3_aa: CASSFRLAGTYNGQFF; d_call: TRBD2; v_call: TRBV5-5; j_call: TRBJ2-1; clone_size: -